A selection of T cell receptor beta chains follows, all from one sample in a study of OX40 agonist ivuxolimab in advanced cancers. Using immunoSEQ multiplex PCR, the repertoire was profiled, and TCRdb retains in-frame clones only, with some absent. The sample includes 47,000 or so clones, approximately 90% seen only once; the top ten take roughly 43%. Specimen: CD4+ or CD8+ T cells sorted from blood, collected in a trial of the OX40 agonist ivuxolimab. The receptors derive from an adult with an advanced solid tumor such as melanoma, head and neck, liver or kidney cancer. CDR3s include the opening cysteine and the closing phenylalanine or tryptophan. A D gene is named only where the DNA matches it firmly. Clone size is stated in some rows and not others, as once, few, many or a class when expanded.

TRBJ2-1	NA	NA	TRBV27	CASSLDSYNEQFF	TGTGCCAGCAGTTTGGACTCCTACAATGAGCAGTTCTTC
TRBJ2-7	TRBD1	NA	TRBV10-2	CASRGDRDYEQYF	TGCGCCAGCAGGGGGGACAGAGACTACGAGCAGTACTTC
TRBJ1-6	NA	NA	TRBV19	CASSIAGRFSYNSPLHF	TGTGCCAGTAGTATAGCGGGAAGATTCTCCTATAATTCACCCCTCCACTTT
TRBJ2-7	NA	NA	TRBV7-3	CASSLMAGSSYEQYF	TGTGCCAGCAGCTTAATGGCAGGGTCCAGCTACGAGCAGTACTTC
TRBJ2-7	NA	NA	TRBV30	CAWSAMSEQYF	TGTGCCTGGAGTGCAATGTCCGAGCAGTACTTC
TRBJ2-2	NA	NA	TRBV19	CASSTTYGELFF	TGTGCCAGTAGTACCACATACGGGGAGCTGTTTTTT
TRBJ2-7	NA	few	TRBV10-3	CAIRDQSSYEQYF	TGTGCCATCAGGGACCAGAGCTCCTACGAGCAGTACTTC
TRBJ2-7	TRBD1	NA	TRBV5-5	CASSSRGQGSYEQYF	TGTGCCAGCAGCTCCCGGGGACAGGGGTCCTACGAGCAGTACTTC
TRBJ1-5	TRBD1	NA	TRBV7-9	CASSLGGQTISNQPQHF	TGTGCCAGCAGCTTAGGGGGACAGACCATAAGCAATCAGCCCCAGCATTTT
TRBJ2-3	NA	NA	TRBV10-1	CATMDLTDTQYF	TGCGCCACTATGGACCTCACAGATACGCAGTATTTT
TRBJ1-2	NA	NA	TRBV11-2	CASSLTRVDYGYTF	TGTGCCAGCAGCCTGACGAGGGTTGACTATGGCTACACCTTC
TRBJ2-2	TRBD1	NA	TRBV9	CASSPRGGRGDTGELFF	TGTGCCAGCAGCCCTAGAGGGGGCAGAGGTGACACCGGGGAGCTGTTTTTT
TRBJ2-7	NA	NA	TRBV9	CASSPGTGISYEQYF	TGTGCCAGCAGCCCGGGGACGGGGATCTCCTACGAGCAGTACTTC
TRBJ2-2	NA	NA	TRBV5-1	CASSAAGGHTGELFF	TGCGCCAGCAGCGCAGCCGGGGGGCACACCGGGGAGCTGTTTTTT
TRBJ2-3	NA	once	TRBV19	CASSIAGTPSTDTQYF	TGTGCCAGTAGTATAGCCGGGACCCCTAGCACAGATACGCAGTATTTT
TRBJ2-3	TRBD1	NA	TRBV5-1	CASSLEGQGGDTQYF	TGCGCCAGCAGCTTGGAGGGACAGGGTGGAGATACGCAGTATTTT
TRBJ2-7	NA	NA	TRBV6-5	CASSYSADSYEQYF	TGTGCCAGCAGTTACTCGGCAGATTCCTACGAGCAGTACTTC
TRBJ2-1	TRBD1	NA	TRBV7-2	CASSLTGQVNEQFF	TGTGCCAGCAGCCTTACGGGACAGGTGAATGAGCAGTTCTTC
TRBJ2-4	NA	NA	TRBV9	CASSPQGLAKNIQYF	TGTGCCAGCAGCCCCCAAGGCCTAGCCAAAAACATTCAGTACTTC
TRBJ1-4	TRBD1	NA	TRBV4-3	CASSQYHGTGDEKLFF	TGCGCCAGCAGCCAATACCACGGGACAGGGGATGAAAAACTGTTTTTT
TRBJ2-2	NA	NA	TRBV9	CASSVHREGLNPGELFF	TGTGCCAGCAGCGTACACAGGGAGGGGCTGAATCCCGGGGAGCTGTTTTTT
TRBJ2-5	NA	NA	TRBV7-9	CASSLAGVEETQYF	TGTGCCAGCAGCTTAGCCGGGGTCGAAGAGACCCAGTACTTC
TRBJ2-3	NA	NA	TRBV5-6	CASSLGTYTDTQYF	TGTGCCAGCAGCTTGGGGACTTACACAGATACGCAGTATTTT
TRBJ1-3	NA	NA	TRBV11-2	CASSTEVLPPGNTIYF	TGTGCCAGCAGCACGGAGGTCCTACCCCCTGGAAACACCATATATTTT
TRBJ1-2	TRBD1	NA	TRBV15	CATLGTGGYGYTF	TGTGCCACCCTCGGGACAGGCGGCTATGGCTACACCTTC
TRBJ1-4	TRBD1	NA	TRBV27	CASSFGGMGQGNEKLFF	TGTGCCAGCAGTTTTGGCGGAATGGGACAGGGTAATGAAAAACTGTTTTTT
TRBJ2-1	TRBD2	NA	TRBV28	CASRSSGEDYNEQFF	TGTGCCAGCAGATCCAGCGGGGAGGACTACAATGAGCAGTTCTTC
TRBJ2-1	TRBD2	NA	TRBV5-4	CASSVAGGLYEQFF	TGTGCCAGCAGCGTAGCGGGGGGGCTTTATGAGCAGTTCTTC
TRBJ1-2	NA	NA	TRBV5-5	CASSPDGSGYTF	TGTGCCAGCAGCCCGGACGGTAGTGGCTACACCTTC
TRBJ2-7	TRBD1	NA	TRBV7-2	CASSLEARGTYEQYF	TGTGCCAGCAGCTTAGAGGCCAGGGGGACCTACGAGCAGTACTTC
TRBJ1-3	NA	NA	TRBV16	CASSRPVVGDVGNTIYF	TGTGCCAGCAGCCGGCCGGTGGTGGGAGACGTTGGAAACACCATATATTTT
TRBJ1-6	TRBD1	NA	TRBV28	CASAPLRGLNSPLHF	TGTGCCAGCGCACCTTTAAGGGGGCTTAATTCACCCCTCCACTTT
TRBJ2-7	NA	NA	TRBV4-1	CASSQSPEQRSYEQYF	TGCGCCAGCAGCCAATCCCCGGAACAGCGGTCATACGAGCAGTACTTC
TRBJ2-7	TRBD1	NA	TRBV19	CASSMTGKYEQYF	TGTGCCAGTAGCATGACAGGGAAATACGAGCAGTACTTC
TRBJ2-5	TRBD1	NA	TRBV28	CASSWDRGETQYF	TGTGCCAGCAGCTGGGACAGGGGAGAGACCCAGTACTTC
TRBJ2-7	TRBD2	NA	TRBV28	CATDQAGDSYEQYF	TGTGCCACTGACCAGGCGGGGGATTCCTACGAGCAGTACTTC
TRBJ2-3	TRBD1	NA	TRBV25-1	CASSAQGASTDTQYF	TGTGCCAGCAGTGCACAGGGGGCTTCGACCGATACGCAGTATTTT
TRBJ1-3	NA	NA	TRBV6-5	CASSYSGSGNTIYF	TGTGCCAGCAGTTATTCAGGGTCTGGAAACACCATATATTTT
TRBJ2-7	NA	NA	TRBV19	CASSNGDEQYF	TGTGCCAGTAGTAATGGGGACGAGCAGTACTTC
TRBJ1-4	TRBD1	NA	TRBV4-1	CASSQSGTGGDEKLFF	TGCGCCAGCAGCCAATCCGGGACAGGGGGCGATGAAAAACTGTTTTTT
TRBJ2-7	TRBD2	NA	TRBV19	CASTGGLSYEQYF	TGTGCCAGTACGGGAGGCCTCTCCTACGAGCAGTACTTC
TRBJ1-6	NA	NA	TRBV7-6	CASSLPRAGGNPYNSPLHF	TGTGCCAGCAGCTTACCGAGGGCGGGAGGCAACCCCTATAATTCACCCCTCCACTTT
TRBJ1-1	TRBD1	NA	TRBV7-6	CASSFSRDRESAFF	TGTGCCAGCAGCTTTTCCCGGGACAGGGAGTCCGCTTTCTTT
TRBJ2-7	NA	NA	TRBV7-2	CASSSGLGSYEQYF	TGTGCCAGCAGCTCCGGGCTGGGTTCCTACGAGCAGTACTTC
TRBJ1-6	TRBD1	large	TRBV27	CASSLMGQAYSPLHF	TGTGCCAGCAGTTTAATGGGACAGGCCTATTCACCCCTCCACTTT
TRBJ1-3	NA	NA	TRBV9	CASSGDGFRGNTIYF	TGTGCCAGCAGTGGGGACGGATTCAGAGGAAACACCATATATTTT
TRBJ2-1	TRBD2	NA	TRBV27	CASSYGTSENEQFF	TGTGCCAGCAGTTATGGGACTAGCGAAAATGAGCAGTTCTTC
TRBJ2-3	NA	NA	TRBV4-1	CASSQGAPRDTQYF	TGCGCCAGCAGCCAAGGTGCCCCAAGAGATACGCAGTATTTT
TRBJ2-7	TRBD1	NA	TRBV4-3	CASSPLGTGFYEQYF	TGCGCCAGCAGCCCCCTCGGGACAGGGTTTTACGAGCAGTACTTC
TRBJ1-1	TRBD1	NA	TRBV13	CASSYRTDRGTSNTEAFF	TGTGCCAGCAGCTACCGAACTGACAGGGGGACTTCGAACACTGAAGCTTTCTTT